This TCR beta chain is drawn from a study of post-analysis software for immune sequencing data. Whole-study context: Relapsing-remitting, secondary progressive and progressive-relapsing multiple sclerosis courses were included.

Study results and limitations: Same-batch preparations were strongly co-clustered by F measure. Elevated frequency relative to controls characterized roughly 5 TRBV segments in patients, TRBV5-6, TRBV5-1 and TRBV20-1 among them. The study found significantly lower normalized Chao1 diversity in multiple sclerosis patients than in controls.

cDNA libraries for TCR beta contained unique molecular identifiers. Once about 0.85 to 10 million T cells were used, hundreds of thousands of cDNA molecules resulted. MiXCR, run by TCRdb on the PCR reads, gives a single entry per CDR3 protein. Among roughly 600,000 distinct CDR3 sequences, about 44% were seen once, and the ten largest hold more than 1.5%. This clonotype has a handful of counts. What it binds is unknown. CDR1 and CDR2 (germline): ENHRY, SYGVKD. V gave up 6 bases and J gave up 4 bases; unmatched junction bases: 2. The CDR3 totals 13 residues. The TCR originated in a girl aged 5 to 17 with multiple sclerosis. The sample comprised blood. The chain employs TRBV10-3 and TRBJ1-2; 10 positions match TRBD1. CDR3 in amino acids: CAIRDRGSYGYTF. CDR3 bases: TGTGCCATCAGGGACAGGGGGTCCTATGGCTACACCTTC.